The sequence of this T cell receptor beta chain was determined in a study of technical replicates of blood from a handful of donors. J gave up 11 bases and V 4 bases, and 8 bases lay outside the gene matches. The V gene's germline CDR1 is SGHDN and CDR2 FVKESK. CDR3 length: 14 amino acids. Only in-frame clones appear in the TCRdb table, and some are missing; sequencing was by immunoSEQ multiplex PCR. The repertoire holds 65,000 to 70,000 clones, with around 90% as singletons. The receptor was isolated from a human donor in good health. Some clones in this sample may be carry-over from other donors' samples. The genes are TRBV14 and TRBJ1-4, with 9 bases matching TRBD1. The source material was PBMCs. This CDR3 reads CASSRNLDRGKLFF. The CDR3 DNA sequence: TGTGCCAGCAGCCGCAACCTGGACAGGGGTAAACTGTTTTTT.